This T cell receptor beta chain was captured by sequencing in a study of blood T cell repertoires in COVID-19. The wider study: Researchers got acute and convalescent COVID-19 samples from the United States, Italy and Spain.

This CDR3 is 15 amino acids long. V shed 0 bases and J 2 bases; nucleotides not matched to a gene: 2. CDR1 and CDR2 from the germline V gene are MGHRA and YSYEKL. Profiling relied on immunoSEQ multiplex PCR, and the TCRdb table lists in-frame clones only, not all of them. The sample contains about 74,000 clones, around three quarters of which appear only once. This TCR derives from a human donor in a cohort sampled during active COVID-19. The chain employs TRBV4-1 and TRBJ2-7, with 9 bases lining up with TRBD1. Material: peripheral blood. As DNA, the CDR3 is TGCGCCAGCAGCCAAGAGGGACAGGGAACCTACGAGCAGTACTTC. This sequence encodes CASSQEGQGTYEQYF.